These 20 T cell receptor beta chains were all obtained from the same sample, sequenced in a study of OX40 agonist ivuxolimab in advanced cancers. Data came from immunoSEQ multiplex PCR; TCRdb stores just in-frame clones and leaves some out. The table includes 65,000 to 70,000 clones, 75% to 85% detected once. The sample was CD4+ or CD8+ T cells sorted from blood, taken in a trial of the OX40 agonist ivuxolimab. The receptor source for this set is an adult with an advanced solid tumor such as melanoma, head and neck, liver or kidney cancer.

This chain links TRBV19 with TRBJ1-2, with 8 bases fitting TRBD1. The CDR3 covers 16 residues. V lost 5 bases to trimming and J lost 3 bases; unmatched junction nucleotides: 11. Germline values: CDR1 LNHDA, CDR2 SQIVND (reference sequence). The DNA for the CDR3 is TGTGCCAGTAGTCCAAGGACAGGGTTCCTCGACTATGGCTACACCTTC. Amino acids: CASSPRTGFLDYGYTF.

This chain links TRBV6-5 with TRBJ2-1; 12 bases agree with TRBD2. Germline-derived CDR1 and CDR2 are MNHEY and SVGAGI. V shed 6 bases, J shed 7 bases, and the junction held 7 bases outside the gene matches. The CDR3 is 15 amino acids. CDR3: CASRVLAGGPNEQFF. The CDR3 nucleotides are TGTGCCAGCAGAGTTCTAGCGGGGGGGCCTAATGAGCAGTTCTTC.

The rearrangement uses TRBV19 and TRBJ2-1, with D perhaps matching TRBD1 (6 bases). This CDR3 is 15 amino acids long. The V gene's germline CDR1 is LNHDA and CDR2 SQIVND (reference sequence). Trimming took off 1 base at V and 5 bases at J, with 12 bases between the two ends. The CDR3 DNA reads as TGTGCCAGTAGTATAGGGATCCAGGGGCACAATGAGCAGTTCTTC. Translation gives CASSIGIQGHNEQFF.

The chain couples TRBV7-9 to TRBJ1-2, with D unclear. The germline gives CDR1 SEHNR, CDR2 FQNEAQ (reference sequence). The length of the CDR3 is 14 residues. V was shortened by 2 bases and J by 6 bases, with 13 bases between the two germline ends. As DNA, the CDR3 is TGTGCCAGCAGCTTATTGCCGGGCCAGCATGGCTACACCTTC. This codes for CASSLLPGQHGYTF.

The rearrangement links TRBV2 to TRBJ1-4, with a tentative D call TRBD1 (5 bases). Germline-derived CDR1 and CDR2 are SNHLY and FYNNEI. The V and J ends lost 8 bases and 7 bases respectively, with 17 bases between them. This CDR3 comprises 14 residues. The CDR3 here is CASVRGEEGEKLFF. The CDR3 nucleotides are TGTGCCAGCGTAAGAGGGGAAGAGGGTGAAAAACTGTTTTTT.

The chain combines TRBV4-3 with TRBJ2-3, with D unclear. This CDR3 is built from 13 residues. CDR1 and CDR2 from the germline V gene are LGHNA and YSLEER. V was shortened by 4 bases and J by 11 bases, with 16 bases between the two germline ends. In DNA, the CDR3 is TGCGCCAGCAGCCTCTCGACTGGGGATGGGCAGTATTTT. Amino acids: CASSLSTGDGQYF.

This chain connects TRBV7-2 to TRBJ1-5, with D maybe TRBD1 (6 bases). Germline CDR1 and CDR2: SGHTA and FQGNSA. The germline V and J ends were trimmed by 1 base and 7 bases, with 14 bases remaining between them. This CDR3 contains 15 residues. Here the CDR3 reads CASSLDTSGAQPQHF. The DNA for the CDR3 is TGTGCCAGCAGCTTAGATACCTCAGGGGCCCAGCCCCAGCATTTT.

Of note for this clone: This CDR3 is also generated by other DNA sequences in the sample. The chain recombines TRBV6-6 with TRBJ1-2; D call uncertain. The germline V and J ends were trimmed by 2 bases and 2 bases, with 6 bases remaining between them. The V gene's germline CDR1 is MNHNY and CDR2 SVGAGI (reference sequence). The CDR3 length is 13 residues. The CDR3 DNA is TGTGCCAGCAGTTACGGACTAAACTATGGCTACACCTTC. This gives the protein CASSYGLNYGYTF.

The chain is built from TRBV6-5 and TRBJ1-1, with TRBD1 matching over 8 bases. The CDR3 runs 15 residues. V was clipped by 6 bases and J by 1 base; unmatched bases: 7. The germline gives CDR1 MNHEY, CDR2 SVGAGI. The CDR3 DNA sequence: TGTGCCAGCAGATTTATACAGGGGGGGAACACTGAAGCTTTCTTT. Translated: CASRFIQGGNTEAFF.

This chain links TRBV2 with TRBJ1-5, with 10 bases fitting TRBD1. V trimming: 5 bases; J trimming: 4 bases; junction bases outside the gene matches: 2. There are 14 residues in the CDR3. Germline values: CDR1 SNHLY, CDR2 FYNNEI. The CDR3 coding sequence is TGTGCCAGCAGTAAGGACAGGGGGAATCAGCCCCAGCATTTT. This encodes CASSKDRGNQPQHF. The entire variable domain, with the rest obtained from reference TRBV2 and TRBJ1-5, is as follows: EPEVTQTPSHQVTQMGQEVILRCVPISNHLYFYWYRQILGQKVEFLVSFYNNEISEKSEIFDDQFSVERPDGSNFTLKIRSTKLEDSAMYFCASSKDRGNQPQHFGDGTRLSIL.

This sequence joins TRBV5-6 and TRBJ2-1; maybe TRBD1 (5 bases). V was pared by 3 bases and J by 0 bases, with 10 bases between. CDR1 is SGHDT and CDR2 is YYEEEE in the germline V gene. This CDR3 is 15 amino acids long. CDR3 protein: CASSSRERSYNEQFF. CDR3 nucleotide sequence: TGTGCCAGCAGCTCCAGGGAACGCTCCTACAATGAGCAGTTCTTC.

The chain is built from TRBV5-1 and TRBJ2-3, with 10 bases matching TRBD1. Germline loops: CDR1 SGHRS, CDR2 YFSETQ. This CDR3 has 15 residues. The trim removed 2 bases at V and 6 bases at J, leaving 6 bases unmatched. The CDR3 coding sequence is TGCGCCAGCAGCTTAGGGACAGGGGTTGGGGATACGCAGTATTTT. The encoded protein is CASSLGTGVGDTQYF.

V and J are TRBV5-1 and TRBJ2-3; D unresolved. The V and J ends lost 0 bases and 0 bases respectively, with 14 bases between them. The CDR3 sequence is 17 residues long. CDR1 SGHRS and CDR2 YFSETQ come from the germline V gene. CDR3 loop: CASSLASVGGSTDTQYF. The DNA for the CDR3 is TGCGCCAGCAGCTTGGCCTCGGTAGGCGGAAGCACAGATACGCAGTATTTT. The full variable domain, completed using reference TRBV5-1 and TRBJ2-3, is KAGVTQTPRYLIKTRGQQVTLSCSPISGHRSVSWYQQTPGQGLQFLFEYFSETQRNKGNFPGRFSGRQFSNSRSEMNVSTLELGDSALYLCASSLASVGGSTDTQYFGPGTRLTVL.

The J gene is TRBJ2-7, the V gene TRBV6-5, with D unclear. The CDR3 is 14 residues long. The V gene lost 5 bases and the J gene lost 2 bases, with 13 bases spanning the gap. Germline V gives CDR1 MNHEY, CDR2 SVGAGI. The CDR3 is CASSPGPWAYEQYF. The CDR3 DNA follows: TGTGCCAGCAGTCCGGGCCCTTGGGCCTACGAGCAGTACTTC.

With regard to this clone: One end of the junction does not line up with germline, which may come from a read error. The same CDR3 can be traced to other DNA sequences in this sample. J is TRBJ1-5 and V is TRBV6-1; tentatively, D is TRBD1 (6 bases). This CDR3 comprises 13 residues. Germline CDR1 is MNHNS and CDR2 is SASEGT. This chain's CDR3 is CASSGQINQPQHF. The CDR3 DNA reads TGCGCCAGCAGCGGACAGATCAATCAGCCCCAGCATTTT.

In its sample, this clone was seen a few times. The V call is TRBV27, the J call TRBJ2-1; perhaps TRBD1 as D (6 bases). This CDR3 contains 15 residues. Germline V gene sequence: CDR1 MNHEY, CDR2 SMNVEV (reference sequence). V lost 6 bases and J 3 bases, leaving 15 bases between the germline ends. The CDR3 DNA is TGTGCCAGCAGGGACGGACAGAGTCGCTACAATGAGCAGTTCTTC. Its translation is CASRDGQSRYNEQFF.

This chain uses TRBV20-1 with TRBJ1-6; tentatively, D is TRBD1 (5 bases). Trimming left V 3 bases short and J 14 bases short, with 11 bases between. This CDR3 is 11 amino acids long. CDR1 and CDR2 from the germline V gene are DFQATT and SNEGSKA (reference sequence). The CDR3 coding sequence is TGCAGTGCTAGGACTCAGGGAACCCTCCACTTT. It yields the protein CSARTQGTLHF.

The chain joins TRBV10-3 to TRBJ1-1; the match to TRBD1 covers 9 bases. The V segment lost 2 bases and the J segment 6 bases; nucleotides outside the gene matches: 7. Germline CDR1 reads ENHRY; CDR2 reads SYGVKD. The CDR3 runs to 15 residues. The CDR3, as DNA: TGTGCCATCAGTGAGACGGACAGGGGCAACGCTGAAGCTTTCTTT. Translated: CAISETDRGNAEAFF.

This rearrangement joins TRBV25-1 to TRBJ2-1; 12 positions agree with TRBD1. Germline CDR1 is MGHDK and CDR2 is SYGVNS. This CDR3 spans 16 amino acids. Trimming cost V 0 bases and J 8 bases; bases outside gene matches: 5. CDR3 DNA: TGTGCCAGCAGTGAATATGGGACAGGGGGCTTGTATGAGCAGTTCTTC. It encodes CASSEYGTGGLYEQFF.

V is TRBV28 and J is TRBJ2-1; D is uncertain. V was cut by 6 bases and J by 9 bases, with 9 bases left in between. The CDR3 runs to 11 residues. Looked up from germline, CDR1 is MDHEN and CDR2 is SYDVKM. CDR3 nucleotide sequence: TGTGCCAGCAGGGCCTGGGGTGAGCAGTTCTTC. As protein: CASRAWGEQFF. The full variable domain, its missing parts supplied by reference TRBV28 and TRBJ2-1, is DVKVTQSSRYLVKRTGEKVFLECVQDMDHENMFWYRQDPGLGLRLIYFSYDVKMKEKGDIPEGYSVSREKKERFSLILESASTNQTSMYLCASRAWGEQFFGPGTRLTVL.